This entry concerns a single T cell receptor (beta chain). What it binds is unknown. PCR amplification relied on 60 Vbeta primers (plus 13 Jbeta primers). Assay used: immunoSEQ multiplex PCR; TCRdb lists only in-frame clones, some missing. The sample lists approximately 100,000 clones, roughly 70% occurring once. The J segment lost 8 bases and the V segment lost 6 bases, leaving 12 bases of the junction unmatched. Germline CDR1 is LGHNA and CDR2 is YSLEER. The CDR3 loop spans 15 amino acids. This entry is derived from a study of cytomegalovirus exposure and HLA in healthy donors. Overall study: In a previous analysis, approximately 110 million unique TCR beta sequences were found from 150 million to 200 million T cells. Study conclusions and caveats: The authors enumerated roughly 180 TCR beta chains as linked to cytomegalovirus. Available immune exposure information covered CMV serostatus only.

Nominally healthy donors provided the samples, though records likely missed some immune exposures. The sample taken for sequencing was PBMCs. This TCR derives from a man aged 50 to 60 in good health and CMV-seronegative. The gene calls are TRBV4-3 and TRBJ1-4; 7 bases match TRBD1. The CDR3 nucleotides are TGCGCCAGCAGTTCGGGAGACAGGGTCAGCGAAAAACTGTTTTTT. Translating it yields CASSSGDRVSEKLFF.